The 26 T cell receptor beta chains reported below all come from one sample, sequenced in a study of OX40 agonist ivuxolimab in advanced cancers. The library came from the immunoSEQ multiplex PCR assay. TCRdb re-hosts the immuneACCESS table, in-frame sequences only. Its copies lack some clones; in the studies checked, an unresolved V gene accounts for under half of them, and the cause for the rest is not known. For this sample there are about 34,000 clones; 83% appear just once. Of the sample, roughly 20% is held by the ten largest clones. Here the sequenced sample was CD4+ or CD8+ T cells sorted from blood, taken in a trial of the OX40 agonist ivuxolimab. These receptors all come from an adult with an advanced solid tumor such as melanoma, head and neck, liver or kidney cancer.

V is TRBV19 and J is TRBJ2-7; 10 positions match TRBD2. The ends lost 6 bases at V and 4 bases at J; junction bases unmatched: 9. The CDR3 totals 15 residues. Germline values: CDR1 LNHDA, CDR2 SQIVND (reference sequence). CDR3 coding DNA: TGTGCCAGTAGCGGGACTCTAGCGGGAGCATACGAGCAGTACTTC. It codes for CASSGTLAGAYEQYF.

This chain links TRBV13 with TRBJ1-2; 8 bases are a match to TRBD1. With V trimmed by 0 bases and J by 6 bases, 9 bases remained unmatched. This CDR3 spans 16 amino acids. CDR1 is PRHDT and CDR2 is FYEKMQ in the germline V gene (reference sequence). The CDR3 spells CASSLGSGGAYNGYTF. The CDR3 DNA reads TGTGCCAGCAGCTTAGGGTCAGGGGGCGCATATAATGGCTACACCTTC.

The chain employs TRBV27 and TRBJ2-1; D is uncertain. There are 14 residues in the CDR3. Per germline, CDR1 MNHEY and CDR2 SMNVEV (reference sequence). Trimming stripped 4 bases from V and 9 bases from J, with 16 bases between. The CDR3 DNA is TGTGCCAGCAGTTACTCTTTGATGTTCGGTGAGCAGTTCTTC. Its protein product is CASSYSLMFGEQFF.

CDR3 sequence (DNA): TGCAGCGTTGTAAAGAACACCGGGGAGCTGTTTTTT. This encodes CSVVKNTGELFF. This chain connects TRBV29-1 to TRBJ2-2; D is undetermined. Germline lookup yields CDR1 SQVTM and CDR2 ANQGSEA. Trimming pared 4 bases from V and 1 base from J, leaving 4 bases between. This CDR3 is 12 amino acids long.

This sequence joins TRBV4-2 and TRBJ2-4, with unresolved D. V gave up 3 bases and J gave up 1 base, with 7 bases separating them. This CDR3 comprises 14 residues. CDR1 LGHNA and CDR2 YNFKEQ come from the germline V gene. Written as DNA, the CDR3 is TGTGCCAGCAGCCAGGTTACGGCCAAAAACATTCAGTACTTC. Its protein is CASSQVTAKNIQYF.

This clone was observed a single time. The V gene is TRBV7-9, the J gene TRBJ2-1, with D tentatively TRBD1 (6 bases). CDR1 and CDR2 (germline): SEHNR, FQNEAQ (reference sequence). Trimming pared 5 bases from V and 2 bases from J, leaving 16 bases between. The CDR3 extends over 16 amino acids. DNA of the CDR3: TGTGCCAGCAGCCCAGGTTGGCAGGGGACCTACAATGAGCAGTTCTTC. Its protein is CASSPGWQGTYNEQFF.

This sequence joins TRBV5-1 and TRBJ1-1, with D unresolved. The CDR3 extends over 14 amino acids. The ends were cut back, 5 bases at V and 1 base at J, with 12 bases in the middle. Germline CDR1 reads SGHRS; CDR2 reads YFSETQ. Written as DNA, the CDR3 is TGCGCCAGCAGTTCTAGGTCTCAGAACACTGAAGCTTTCTTT. This encodes CASSSRSQNTEAFF.

The chain couples TRBV27 to TRBJ1-6, with D maybe TRBD1 (5 bases). Germline CDR1 MNHEY, CDR2 SMNVEV (reference sequence). This CDR3 region has 16 residues. The V and J ends lost 3 bases and 3 bases respectively, with 12 bases between them. The CDR3 DNA is TGTGCCAGCAGTTTTCTCAGGGCTGACTATAATTCACCCCTCCACTTT. Its translation: CASSFLRADYNSPLHF.

V usage is TRBV27 and J usage is TRBJ2-1; 14 nucleotides align to TRBD2. Germline V CDR1 and CDR2: MNHEY, SMNVEV (reference sequence). The CDR3 runs 16 residues. V lost 6 bases and J lost 4; bases outside the gene matches: 5. The CDR3 DNA reads TGTGCCAGCAGGCTGACTAGCGGGGGGGGATACAATGAGCAGTTCTTC. Translating it yields CASRLTSGGGYNEQFF.

The chain couples TRBV6-1 to TRBJ2-7; tentatively, D is TRBD2 (6 bases). V dropped 7 bases and J dropped 3 bases, with 16 bases sitting between them. The germline gives CDR1 MNHNS, CDR2 SASEGT. The CDR3 has 14 amino acids. CDR3 sequence (DNA): TGTGCCAGCAACCTGGGGGGTGTGGGCTACGAGCAGTACTTC. Translating it yields CASNLGGVGYEQYF.

The chain links TRBV5-1 to TRBJ2-1; the D gene is possibly TRBD2 (6 bases). Germline CDR1 and CDR2: SGHRS and YFSETQ. The V end lost 7 bases, the J end lost 7 bases, and 12 bases lay between the germline ends. CDR3 length: 12 residues. CDR3 region: CASRPAGNEQFF. CDR3 nucleotides: TGCGCCAGCCGCCCCGCGGGAAATGAGCAGTTCTTC.

This chain joins TRBV7-3 and TRBJ2-7, with D maybe TRBD2 (6 bases). V was clipped by 2 bases and J by 1 base, with 12 bases between them. CDR1 is SGHTA, CDR2 FQGTGA, per germline. The CDR3 loop spans 15 amino acids. CDR3 in amino acids: CASSLGFGSSYEQYF. The CDR3 DNA is TGTGCCAGCAGCTTAGGATTCGGGAGTTCCTACGAGCAGTACTTC.

The chain is built from TRBV18 and TRBJ2-7; a possible D gene is TRBD1 (6 bases). Germline CDR1 reads KGHSH; CDR2 reads LQKENI. The CDR3 consists of 14 residues. V was pared by 4 bases and J by 2 bases, with 12 bases between. CDR3 sequence: CASSQLGQTYEQYF. The DNA for the CDR3 is TGTGCCAGCTCACAGCTCGGACAGACCTACGAGCAGTACTTC. Looking up the rest from reference TRBV18 and TRBJ2-7 gives the full variable domain: NAGVMQNPRHLVRRRGQEARLRCSPMKGHSHVYWYRQLPEEGLKFMVYLQKENIIDESGMPKERFSAEFPKEGPSILRIQQVVRGDSAAYFCASSQLGQTYEQYFGPGTRLTVT.

The chain has TRBV13 and TRBJ1-2, with TRBD1 matching 11 bases. This CDR3 comprises 14 residues. Germline V gene lookup returns CDR1 PRHDT and CDR2 FYEKMQ (reference sequence). V lost 5 bases to trimming and J lost 4 bases; unmatched junction nucleotides: 3. The CDR3 here is CASSRDRGVYGYTF. CDR3 coding DNA: TGTGCCAGCAGCAGGGACAGGGGGGTCTATGGCTACACCTTC.

The chain couples TRBV30 to TRBJ2-1; D unresolved. Germline V CDR1 and CDR2: GTSNPN, SVGIG (reference sequence). The CDR3 covers 15 residues. Trimming pared 0 bases from V and 1 base from J, leaving 10 bases between. CDR3 nucleotide sequence: TGTGCCTGGAGTGTGGGATTCGGATCCTACAATGAGCAGTTCTTC. This codes for CAWSVGFGSYNEQFF.

This chain uses TRBV4-2 with TRBJ2-3, with 10 bases identical to TRBD2. Germline V gives CDR1 LGHNA, CDR2 YNFKEQ. The CDR3 sequence is 15 residues long. V dropped 5 bases and J dropped 2; count of bases not matched to a gene: 4. Here the CDR3 reads CASSATSGNTDTQYF. The CDR3 DNA reads TGTGCCAGCAGCGCCACTAGCGGGAACACAGATACGCAGTATTTT.

The chain couples TRBV27 to TRBJ2-1, with TRBD1 as a possible D gene (6 bases). The length of the CDR3 is 16 residues. Trimming took 5 bases from V and 5 from J, leaving 19 bases between them. Germline V gene lookup returns CDR1 MNHEY and CDR2 SMNVEV (reference sequence). The DNA of the CDR3 is TGTGCCAGCAGTCCCTCAACAGGGTGGTGGAACAATGAGCAGTTCTTC. Protein sequence: CASSPSTGWWNNEQFF.

This CDR3 is CASSDAAGGTDTQYF. DNA of the CDR3: TGTGCCAGCAGTGACGCGGCAGGGGGCACAGATACGCAGTATTTT. This chain joins TRBV6-4 and TRBJ2-3, with D possibly matching TRBD1 (6 bases). V lost 2 bases, J lost 1 base, and 10 bases lay in between. The CDR3 is 15 residues long. Germline CDR1 MRHNA, CDR2 SNTAGT.

The chain has TRBV5-1 and TRBJ2-2; 12 nucleotides line up with TRBD2. From germline, CDR1 is SGHRS and CDR2 YFSETQ. This CDR3 has 16 amino acids. The V gene end was trimmed by 3 bases and the J gene end by 2 bases; junction bases not matched to a gene: 2. The CDR3 bases are TGCGCCAGCAGCTCAGGACTAGCGGGAAACACCGGGGAGCTGTTTTTT. Translated, it gives CASSSGLAGNTGELFF.

The gene calls are TRBV11-2 and TRBJ2-5; 7 bases are shared with TRBD2. The CDR3 extends over 16 amino acids. J lost 5 bases, V lost 5 bases, and 14 bases had no gene match. Germline CDR1 is SGHAT and CDR2 is FQNNGV. This CDR3 is CASSPPGRAGVETQYF. The CDR3 bases are TGTGCCAGCAGCCCACCTGGGAGGGCGGGAGTGGAGACCCAGTACTTC.

This chain connects TRBV6-1 to TRBJ1-2; D is undetermined. Trimming stripped 5 bases from V and 4 bases from J, with 17 bases between. This CDR3 region has 15 residues. CDR1 and CDR2 from the germline V gene are MNHNS and SASEGT. The CDR3 DNA reads as TGTGCCAGCAGTTTAGGGTCAGGTCACGGCTATGGCTACACCTTC. Its protein product is CASSLGSGHGYGYTF.

By sample fraction, this clone is medium-sized. The chain recombines TRBV7-8 with TRBJ1-1; D gene uncertain. Per the germline V gene, CDR1 is SGHVS and CDR2 is FQNEAQ. The CDR3 extends over 15 amino acids. The V gene lost 1 base and the J gene lost 4 bases, with 13 bases spanning the gap. CDR3 coding DNA: TGTGCCAGCAGCTTAGAAGCGGGTGGGGTCACTGAAGCTTTCTTT. It codes for CASSLEAGGVTEAFF.

The rearrangement links TRBV7-2 to TRBJ2-7; 7 bases match TRBD1. V lost 1 base and J lost 2; bases outside the gene matches: 17. Germline loops: CDR1 SGHTA, CDR2 FQGNSA. The CDR3 spans 19 residues. CDR3 sequence (DNA): TGTGCCAGCAGCTTAGTGTCATACAGGGGCCAAACTACCCCCTACGAGCAGTACTTC. Translation: CASSLVSYRGQTTPYEQYF.

The V call is TRBV7-9, the J call TRBJ2-1; possibly TRBD1 for D (5 bases). Per germline, CDR1 SEHNR and CDR2 FQNEAQ (reference sequence). Trimming took off 0 bases at V and 14 bases at J, with 11 bases between the two ends. The CDR3 sequence is 12 residues long. The DNA for the CDR3 is TGTGCCAGCAGCTTAGCCAGGGTCGACAAGTTCTTC. This sequence encodes CASSLARVDKFF.

Worth noting for this clone: Other nucleotide sequences in the sample specify the same CDR3. This rearrangement joins TRBV5-1 to TRBJ2-1, with 10 nucleotides matching TRBD2. Looked up from germline, CDR1 is SGHRS and CDR2 is YFSETQ. J gave up 3 bases and V 3 bases, and 0 bases lay outside the gene matches. CDR3 length: 14 residues. CDR3 nucleotides: TGCGCCAGCAGCTCTAGCGGGGGCTACAATGAGCAGTTCTTC. Its translation: CASSSSGGYNEQFF.

This chain's CDR3 is CASNNASGYHGDKNIQYF. The CDR3 DNA reads TGTGCCAGCAATAACGCCTCAGGCTATCATGGGGACAAAAACATTCAGTACTTC. The chain links TRBV11-2 to TRBJ2-4; D ambiguous. The CDR3 is 18 amino acids. Trimming cost V 7 bases and J 3 bases, with 25 bases left between them. Germline CDR1 is SGHAT and CDR2 is FQNNGV.